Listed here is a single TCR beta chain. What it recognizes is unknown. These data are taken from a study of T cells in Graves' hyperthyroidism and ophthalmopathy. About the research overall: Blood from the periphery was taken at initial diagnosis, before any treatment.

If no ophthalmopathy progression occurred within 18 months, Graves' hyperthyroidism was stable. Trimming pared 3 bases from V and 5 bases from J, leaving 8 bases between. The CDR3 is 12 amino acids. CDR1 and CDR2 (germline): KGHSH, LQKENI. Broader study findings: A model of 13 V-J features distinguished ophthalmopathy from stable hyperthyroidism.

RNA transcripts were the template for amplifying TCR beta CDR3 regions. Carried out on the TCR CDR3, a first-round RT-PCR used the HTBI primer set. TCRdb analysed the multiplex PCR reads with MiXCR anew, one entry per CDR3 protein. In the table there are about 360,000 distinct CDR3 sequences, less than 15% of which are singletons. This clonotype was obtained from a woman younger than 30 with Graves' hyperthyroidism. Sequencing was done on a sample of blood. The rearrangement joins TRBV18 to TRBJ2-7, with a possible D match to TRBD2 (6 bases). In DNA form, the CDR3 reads TGTGCCAGCTCACCGCGCGGGGACGAGCAGTACTTC. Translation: CASSPRGDEQYF.